Each of the 27 T cell receptor beta chains below was sequenced from the same sample in a study of cytomegalovirus exposure and HLA in healthy donors (dated by TCRdb to about 2017). Receptors were amplified or captured by the immunoSEQ multiplex PCR assay. For the multiplex PCR, a mixture combining 60 forward primers for TCR Vbeta segments and 13 reverse primers for TCR Jbeta segments was used. Here the immuneACCESS table is served through TCRdb, limited to in-frame sequences with V and J called. Missing clones are a known gap in these copies; in checked studies unresolved V genes cover under half, and the rest lacks a known reason. The sample contains about 260,000 clones, roughly 70% of them found a single time. The ten largest clones represent approximately 2.1% of the sample. Specimen: PBMCs. These receptors were collected from a female donor in good health and CMV-seronegative.

The chain uses TRBV28 and TRBJ2-7; 7 positions match TRBD2. With 6 bases clipped from V and 3 bases from J, the junction kept 5 bases outside the gene matches. Germline lookup yields CDR1 MDHEN and CDR2 SYDVKM. CDR3 size: 13 residues. The CDR3 sequence: CASRTSVIYEQYF. The CDR3 region has the DNA TGTGCCAGCAGAACTAGCGTCATCTACGAGCAGTACTTC.

This clone was picked up a small number of times. The V call is TRBV4-2, the J call TRBJ1-3, with D uncertain. Germline V lookup: CDR1 LGHNA, CDR2 YNFKEQ. Trimming shortened V by 0 bases and J by 2 bases, and 14 bases separated the two germline ends. This CDR3 contains 17 residues. CDR3 protein: CASSQDSTLLTGNTIYF. The DNA for the CDR3 is TGTGCCAGCAGCCAAGATTCAACCTTACTTACTGGAAACACCATATATTTT.

This clone showed up just a few times. Here the CDR3 DNA reads TGCGCCAGCAGCACGGACAGGGGGTATCAGCCCCAGCATTTT. Its protein is CASSTDRGYQPQHF. The rearrangement joins TRBV5-1 to TRBJ1-5; 10 bases are a match to TRBD1. V lost 4 bases, J lost 5 bases, and 3 bases stayed unmatched. The CDR3 runs to 14 residues. Germline lookup yields CDR1 SGHRS and CDR2 YFSETQ. The variable domain in full, completed from reference TRBV5-1 and TRBJ1-5, reads KAGVTQTPRYLIKTRGQQVTLSCSPISGHRSVSWYQQTPGQGLQFLFEYFSETQRNKGNFPGRFSGRQFSNSRSEMNVSTLELGDSALYLCASSTDRGYQPQHFGDGTRLSIL.

This chain links TRBV25-1 with TRBJ2-1, with 9 bases fitting TRBD2. The V and J ends lost 5 bases and 5 bases, in that order; junction bases with no gene match: 4. Germline assignment: CDR1 MGHDK and CDR2 SYGVNS. The CDR3 sequence is 14 residues long. The CDR3 region has the DNA TGTGCCAGCAGTTCAGCGGGAGGCCACAATGAGCAGTTCTTC. Amino acids: CASSSAGGHNEQFF.

This sequence joins TRBV19 and TRBJ1-4, with D perhaps TRBD1 (6 bases). The V gene's germline CDR1 is LNHDA and CDR2 SQIVND (reference sequence). The V end was cut by 9 bases, the J end by 8 bases, with 19 bases between. The CDR3 is made up of 14 amino acids. The CDR3 loop is CASDTGRVGEKLFF. CDR3 DNA: TGTGCCAGCGATACAGGGCGGGTAGGAGAAAAACTGTTTTTT.

The rearrangement links TRBV5-1 to TRBJ2-7; TRBD2 agrees at 16 bases. Per the germline V gene, CDR1 is SGHRS and CDR2 is YFSETQ. The V segment lost 3 bases and the J segment 2 bases; nucleotides outside the gene matches: 5. This CDR3 is 17 amino acids long. CDR3 nucleotide sequence: TGCGCCAGCAGCTCGGGGACTAGCGGGAGGGTAACCTACGAGCAGTACTTC. Amino acid sequence: CASSSGTSGRVTYEQYF. Variable domain in full (rest from reference TRBV5-1 and TRBJ2-7): KAGVTQTPRYLIKTRGQQVTLSCSPISGHRSVSWYQQTPGQGLQFLFEYFSETQRNKGNFPGRFSGRQFSNSRSEMNVSTLELGDSALYLCASSSGTSGRVTYEQYFGPGTRLTVT.

This chain links TRBV15 with TRBJ1-2; tentatively, D is TRBD1 (6 bases). Germline loops: CDR1 LNHNV, CDR2 YYDKDF (reference sequence). The CDR3 is made up of 14 amino acids. V shed 3 bases and J shed 4 bases, with 12 bases lying between them. CDR3 sequence (DNA): TGTGCCACCAGCAGGGACAGTGGAACCTATGGCTACACCTTC. Amino acids: CATSRDSGTYGYTF.

The genes are TRBV18 and TRBJ2-7; D remains unclear. The CDR3 is 13 residues long. The germline CDR1 and CDR2 sequences are KGHSH and LQKENI. Trimming removed 3 bases at V and 4 bases at J, with 10 bases between. For the CDR3, the DNA is TGTGCCAGCTCACCTCCGGAGCTTTACGAGCAGTACTTC. Translation gives CASSPPELYEQYF.

In its sample, this clone was seen a few times. The CDR3 protein is CASSLSPSGAYEQYF. For the CDR3, the DNA is TGTGCCAGCAGCTTGTCGCCGAGCGGAGCCTACGAGCAGTACTTC. The chain employs TRBV5-6 and TRBJ2-7, with D possibly being TRBD2 (5 bases). Per the germline V gene, CDR1 is SGHDT and CDR2 is YYEEEE. The length of the CDR3 is 15 residues. Trimming took off 1 base at V and 2 bases at J, with 13 bases between the two ends.

The rearrangement links TRBV5-1 to TRBJ1-5; D is possibly TRBD1 (5 bases). Germline CDR1 is SGHRS and CDR2 is YFSETQ. V lost 0 bases and J lost 5, with 9 bases in between. The CDR3 loop spans 14 amino acids. The CDR3 region has the DNA TGCGCCAGCAGCTTGGAGGCAGGGTATCAGCCCCAGCATTTT. Protein product: CASSLEAGYQPQHF. Full variable domain (outside the CDR3, taken from reference TRBV5-1 and TRBJ1-5): KAGVTQTPRYLIKTRGQQVTLSCSPISGHRSVSWYQQTPGQGLQFLFEYFSETQRNKGNFPGRFSGRQFSNSRSEMNVSTLELGDSALYLCASSLEAGYQPQHFGDGTRLSIL.

The chain couples TRBV6-6 to TRBJ1-1; possible D gene TRBD1, 6 bases. V was cut by 7 bases and J by 9 bases, with 15 bases left in between. The CDR3 length is 12 residues. The V gene's germline CDR1 is MNHNY and CDR2 SVGAGI (reference sequence). DNA for the CDR3: TGTGCCAGCACGGCGGAGGGGGGGAAAGCTTTCTTT. Amino acids: CASTAEGGKAFF.

There are a few counts of this clone. The chain joins TRBV25-1 to TRBJ2-1; TRBD2 aligns across 8 bases. The CDR3 length is 17 residues. The germline V gene encodes CDR1 MGHDK and CDR2 SYGVNS. The V and J ends lost 5 bases and 4 bases, in that order; junction bases with no gene match: 13. For the CDR3, the DNA is TGTGCCAGCAGTCGGCTAGCGGGTCTAGGGGGGTACAATGAGCAGTTCTTC. This gives the protein CASSRLAGLGGYNEQFF. The full variable domain, with the rest looked up from reference TRBV25-1 and TRBJ2-1, is EADIYQTPRYLVIGTGKKITLECSQTMGHDKMYWYQQDPGMELHLIHYSYGVNSTEKGDLSSESTVSRIRTEHFPLTLESARPSHTSQYLCASSRLAGLGGYNEQFFGPGTRLTVL.

This chain links TRBV5-4 with TRBJ2-5, with 12 bases aligning to TRBD2. The CDR3 is made up of 16 amino acids. V lost 4 bases to trimming and J lost 2 bases; unmatched junction nucleotides: 6. CDR1 and CDR2 (germline): SGHNT, YYREEE (reference sequence). CDR3 nucleotides: TGTGCCAGCAGCGCAAGGACTAGCGGGACTCAAGAGACCCAGTACTTC. Translating it yields CASSARTSGTQETQYF.

V gene TRBV11-2 combines with J gene TRBJ1-1; 8 bases map to TRBD1. V shed 4 bases and J 1 base; nucleotides not matched to a gene: 2. The CDR3 is 14 residues long. CDR1 is SGHAT, CDR2 FQNNGV, per germline. The CDR3 reads CASSSGQANTEAFF. CDR3 DNA: TGTGCCAGCAGCTCGGGACAGGCGAACACTGAAGCTTTCTTT.

This clone was picked up a small number of times. The V and J genes are TRBV5-4 and TRBJ2-2; 7 positions match TRBD2. Per the germline V gene, CDR1 is SGHNT and CDR2 is YYREEE (reference sequence). The V gene end was trimmed by 0 bases and the J gene end by 4 bases; junction bases not matched to a gene: 12. The CDR3 totals 18 residues. In DNA, the CDR3 is TGTGCCAGCAGCTTGGAAGGGCGGCGGGAGACTCGCACCGGGGAGCTGTTTTTT. Translated, it gives CASSLEGRRETRTGELFF.

V is TRBV7-2 and J is TRBJ1-1, with D perhaps matching TRBD1 (5 bases). Trimming shortened V by 4 bases and J by 8 bases, and 14 bases separated the two germline ends. The CDR3 totals 13 residues. Germline CDR1 is SGHTA and CDR2 is FQGNSA. The CDR3 DNA sequence: TGTGCCAGCAGCTCCGGCGTGGGGGGGGAAGCTTTCTTT. Its translation: CASSSGVGGEAFF.

This rearrangement joins TRBV11-2 to TRBJ1-1; TRBD1 might be the D (5 bases). The CDR3 loop spans 13 amino acids. Germline V lookup: CDR1 SGHAT, CDR2 FQNNGV. V was clipped by 0 bases and J by 7 bases, with 9 bases between them. This chain's CDR3 is CASSLDPTVEAFF. CDR3 DNA: TGTGCCAGCAGCTTAGATCCGACAGTTGAAGCTTTCTTT.

The genes are TRBV9 and TRBJ2-1; possible D gene TRBD1, 7 bases. In germline, CDR1 is SGDLS, CDR2 YYNGEE. The CDR3 is 13 amino acids. V was cut by 4 bases and J by 8 bases, with 13 bases left in between. The CDR3 nucleotides read TGTGCCAGCAGCCCAGGGGGGCACGATGAGCAGTTCTTC. Encoded protein: CASSPGGHDEQFF.

This chain connects TRBV6-5 to TRBJ2-7, with D maybe TRBD2 (7 bases). The CDR3 is 14 amino acids. The germline V and J ends were trimmed by 5 bases and 3 bases, with 14 bases remaining between them. Germline assignment: CDR1 MNHEY and CDR2 SVGAGI. In DNA, the CDR3 is TGTGCCAGCAGTAGGGGGGGAGGGGTCTACGAGCAGTACTTC. Translated: CASSRGGGVYEQYF.

This sequence joins TRBV2 and TRBJ1-2, with D possibly TRBD1 on 5 matching bases. Germline CDR1 SNHLY, CDR2 FYNNEI. With 0 bases removed from V and 0 bases from J, the gap between germline ends came to 11 bases. This CDR3 region has 16 residues. CDR3 region: CASSEAGRGANYGYTF. CDR3 coding DNA: TGTGCCAGCAGTGAAGCTGGACGGGGGGCTAACTATGGCTACACCTTC. Filled out from reference TRBV2 and TRBJ1-2, the complete variable domain reads EPEVTQTPSHQVTQMGQEVILRCVPISNHLYFYWYRQILGQKVEFLVSFYNNEISEKSEIFDDQFSVERPDGSNFTLKIRSTKLEDSAMYFCASSEAGRGANYGYTFGSGTRLTVV.

The V call is TRBV10-3, the J call TRBJ1-5; 8 positions match TRBD1. Per germline, CDR1 ENHRY and CDR2 SYGVKD. CDR3 length: 16 residues. The V segment lost 0 bases and the J segment 2 bases; nucleotides outside the gene matches: 3. The CDR3 nucleotides read TGTGCCATCAGTGAGTCCCAGACAGGGGGCAATCAGCCCCAGCATTTT. It is translated as CAISESQTGGNQPQHF.

The CDR3 loop is CSVVSGRAIQYF. Here the CDR3 DNA reads TGCAGCGTTGTCAGCGGGAGGGCCATCCAGTACTTC. The V and J genes are TRBV29-1 and TRBJ2-5; TRBD2 agrees at 10 bases. The CDR3 loop spans 12 amino acids. Looked up from germline, CDR1 is SQVTM and CDR2 is ANQGSEA. V shed 4 bases, J shed 10 bases, and the junction held 6 bases outside the gene matches. Filled out from reference TRBV29-1 and TRBJ2-5, the complete variable domain reads SAVISQKPSRDICQRGTSLTIQCQVDSQVTMMFWYRQQPGQSLTLIATANQGSEATYESGFVIDKFPISRPNLTFSTLTVSNMSPEDSSIYLCSVVSGRAIQYFGPGTRLLVL.

The chain joins TRBV4-1 to TRBJ2-7, with a weak D call TRBD1 (5 bases). V was clipped by 1 base and J by 4 bases, with 11 bases between them. The CDR3 runs 14 residues. From germline, CDR1 is MGHRA and CDR2 YSYEKL. CDR3 region: CASSQVRQGYEQYF. The CDR3 DNA is TGCGCCAGCAGCCAAGTCAGGCAGGGATACGAGCAGTACTTC.

CDR3 loop: CASSLGGLGGYTF. CDR3 in DNA: TGTGCCAGCAGCTTGGGGGGACTGGGGGGCTACACCTTC. V and J are TRBV5-6 and TRBJ1-2; D is perhaps TRBD1 (5 bases). Germline V gene sequence: CDR1 SGHDT, CDR2 YYEEEE. This CDR3 region has 13 residues. V lost 0 bases and J 8 bases, leaving 11 bases between the germline ends.

The chain links TRBV30 to TRBJ1-1, with D perhaps matching TRBD1 (5 bases). CDR1 and CDR2 from the germline V gene are GTSNPN and SVGIG (reference sequence). The CDR3 length is 13 residues. V gave up 5 bases and J gave up 0 bases, with 10 bases separating them. CDR3 in amino acids: CAWATDLNTEAFF. CDR3 in DNA: TGTGCCTGGGCGACAGATTTGAACACTGAAGCTTTCTTT.

This clone was observed a handful of times. CDR3 nucleotide sequence: TGTGCCAGCAGCCCCGGGTTAGGACAAATCTTCCGGGAGCAGTACTTC. As protein: CASSPGLGQIFREQYF. The chain combines TRBV7-2 with TRBJ2-7, with D possibly matching TRBD1 (5 bases). The CDR3 is made up of 16 amino acids. Germline lookup yields CDR1 SGHTA and CDR2 FQGNSA. The germline V and J ends were trimmed by 5 bases and 7 bases, with 24 bases remaining between them.

V usage is TRBV18 and J usage is TRBJ1-1; D is ambiguous. V lost 3 bases and J 1 base, leaving 12 bases between the germline ends. Germline V lookup: CDR1 KGHSH, CDR2 LQKENI. CDR3 length equals 15 residues. The CDR3 sequence is CASSPSSQSNTEAFF. The CDR3 DNA reads as TGTGCCAGCTCACCTTCCAGTCAGTCGAACACTGAAGCTTTCTTT.